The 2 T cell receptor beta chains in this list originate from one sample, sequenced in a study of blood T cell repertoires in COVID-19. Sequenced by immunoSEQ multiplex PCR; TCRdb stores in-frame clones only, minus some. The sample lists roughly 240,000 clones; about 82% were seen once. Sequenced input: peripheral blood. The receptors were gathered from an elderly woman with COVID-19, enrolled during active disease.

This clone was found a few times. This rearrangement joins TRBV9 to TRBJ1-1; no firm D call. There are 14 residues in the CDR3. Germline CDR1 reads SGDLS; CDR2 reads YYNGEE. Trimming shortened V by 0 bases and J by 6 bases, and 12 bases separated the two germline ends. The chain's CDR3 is CASSVVPSLAEAFF. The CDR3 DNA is TGTGCCAGCAGCGTAGTTCCCTCCCTAGCTGAAGCTTTCTTT.

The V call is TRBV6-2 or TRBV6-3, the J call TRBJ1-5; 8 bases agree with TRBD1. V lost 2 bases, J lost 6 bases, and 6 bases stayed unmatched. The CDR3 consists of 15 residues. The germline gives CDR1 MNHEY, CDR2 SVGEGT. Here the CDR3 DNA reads TGTGCCAGCAGTTACGGAGGACAGGGAAGTCAGCCCCAGCATTTT. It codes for CASSYGGQGSQPQHF.